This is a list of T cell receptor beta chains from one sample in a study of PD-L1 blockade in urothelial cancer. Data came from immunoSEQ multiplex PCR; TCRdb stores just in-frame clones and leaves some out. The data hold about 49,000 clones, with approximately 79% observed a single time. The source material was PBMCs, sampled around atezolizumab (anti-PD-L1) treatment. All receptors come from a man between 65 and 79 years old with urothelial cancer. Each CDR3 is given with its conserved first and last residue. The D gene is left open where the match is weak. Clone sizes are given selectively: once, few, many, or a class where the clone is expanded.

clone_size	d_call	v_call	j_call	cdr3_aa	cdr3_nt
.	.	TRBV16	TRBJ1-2	CASSRSEGYTF	TGTGCCAGCAGCCGAAGCGAGGGCTACACCTTC
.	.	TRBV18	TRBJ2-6	CASSPFGASGANVLTF	TGTGCCAGCTCACCGTTCGGAGCGTCTGGGGCCAACGTCCTGACTTTC
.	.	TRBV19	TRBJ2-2	CASSTPITGVTGELFF	TGTGCCAGTAGTACCCCGATTACCGGGGTAACCGGGGAGCTGTTTTTT
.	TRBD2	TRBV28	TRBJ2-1	CASSPLSGSAGNEQFF	TGTGCCAGCAGTCCCCTTAGCGGGAGCGCGGGGAATGAGCAGTTCTTC
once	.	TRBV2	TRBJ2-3	CASSDREPDTQYF	TGTGCCAGCAGTGACAGGGAACCAGATACGCAGTATTTT
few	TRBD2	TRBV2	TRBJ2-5	CASSTRTSGGRGTQYF	TGTGCCAGCAGTACCAGGACTAGCGGCGGTAGAGGGACCCAGTACTTC
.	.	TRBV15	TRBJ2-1	CATSRSLGTHNEQFF	TGTGCCACCAGCAGAAGCCTCGGGACTCACAATGAGCAGTTCTTC
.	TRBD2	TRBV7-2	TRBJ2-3	CASSSLRLAGTDTQYF	TGTGCCAGCAGCTCTTTAAGACTAGCGGGCACAGATACGCAGTATTTT
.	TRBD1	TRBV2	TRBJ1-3	CASKWDRGTGNTIYF	TGTGCCAGCAAGTGGGACAGGGGGACTGGAAACACCATATATTTT
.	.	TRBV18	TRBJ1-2	CASSQTNREGYTF	TGTGCCAGCTCCCAAACGAACAGGGAAGGCTACACCTTC
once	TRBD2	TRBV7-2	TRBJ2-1	CASSPSSAGGLNEQFF	TGTGCCAGCAGCCCAAGCTCAGCGGGAGGGCTGAATGAGCAGTTCTTC
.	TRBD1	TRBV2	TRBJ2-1	CASKPGTGGNNEQFF	TGTGCCAGCAAGCCCGGGACAGGGGGGAACAATGAGCAGTTCTTC
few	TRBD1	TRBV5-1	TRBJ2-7	CASSSGTVSYEQYF	TGCGCCAGCAGCTCCGGGACAGTGTCCTACGAGCAGTACTTC
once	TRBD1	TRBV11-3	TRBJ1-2	CASSLVPWDRSNYGYTF	TGTGCCAGCAGCTTAGTCCCCTGGGACAGGTCCAACTATGGCTACACCTTC
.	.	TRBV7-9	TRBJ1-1	CASGETEAFF	TGTGCCAGTGGGGAGACTGAAGCTTTCTTT
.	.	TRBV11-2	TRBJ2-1	CASSLVDSSYNEQFF	TGTGCCAGCAGCTTAGTGGACAGCTCCTACAATGAGCAGTTCTTC
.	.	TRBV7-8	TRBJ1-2	CASSLGSRYGGYTF	TGTGCCAGCAGCCTTGGGTCGAGGTACGGTGGCTACACCTTC